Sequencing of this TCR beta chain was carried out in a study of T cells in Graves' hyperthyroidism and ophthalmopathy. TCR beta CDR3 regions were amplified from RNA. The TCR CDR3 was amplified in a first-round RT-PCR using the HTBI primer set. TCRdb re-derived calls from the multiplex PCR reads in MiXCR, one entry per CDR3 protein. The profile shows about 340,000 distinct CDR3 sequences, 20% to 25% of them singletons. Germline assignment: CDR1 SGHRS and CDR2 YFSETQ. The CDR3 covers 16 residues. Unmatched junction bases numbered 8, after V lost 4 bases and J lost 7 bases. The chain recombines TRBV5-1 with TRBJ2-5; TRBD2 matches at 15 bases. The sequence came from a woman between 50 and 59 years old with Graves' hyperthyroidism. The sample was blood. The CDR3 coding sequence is TGCGCCAGCAGCGGGACTAGCGGGGGGCCCGGAGGGACCCAGTACTTC. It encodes CASSGTSGGPGGTQYF.